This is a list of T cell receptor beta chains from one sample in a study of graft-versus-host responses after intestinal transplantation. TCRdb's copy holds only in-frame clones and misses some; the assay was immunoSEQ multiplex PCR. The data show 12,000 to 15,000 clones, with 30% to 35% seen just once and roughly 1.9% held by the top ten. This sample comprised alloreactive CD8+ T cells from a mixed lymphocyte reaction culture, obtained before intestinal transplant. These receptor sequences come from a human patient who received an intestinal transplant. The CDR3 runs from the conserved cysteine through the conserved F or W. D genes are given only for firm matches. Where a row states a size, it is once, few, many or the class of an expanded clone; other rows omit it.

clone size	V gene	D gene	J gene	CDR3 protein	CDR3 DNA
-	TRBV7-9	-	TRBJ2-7	CASSLARIGGAPYEQYF	TGTGCCAGCAGCTTAGCGAGGATTGGTGGCGCCCCCTACGAGCAGTACTTC
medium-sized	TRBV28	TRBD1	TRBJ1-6	CASRNLEGQLASLHF	TGTGCCAGCAGGAACCTTGAGGGACAGCTAGCATCCCTCCACTTT
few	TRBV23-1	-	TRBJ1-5	CASSQRNPPGENQPQHF	TGCGCCAGCAGTCAAAGGAACCCCCCGGGAGAGAATCAGCCCCAGCATTTT
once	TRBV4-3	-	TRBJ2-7	CASSQDEGGEQYF	TGCGCCAGCAGCCAAGATGAGGGGGGGGAGCAGTACTTC
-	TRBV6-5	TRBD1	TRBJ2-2	CASSSTGVSGELFF	TGTGCCAGCAGTTCTACAGGGGTCTCAGGGGAGCTGTTTTTT
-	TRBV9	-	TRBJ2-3	CASSVEVPKRDTQYF	TGTGCCAGCAGCGTAGAGGTCCCGAAGCGGGATACGCAGTATTTT
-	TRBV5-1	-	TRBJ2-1	CASSDERNEQFF	TGCGCCAGTTCAGATGAACGCAATGAGCAGTTCTTC
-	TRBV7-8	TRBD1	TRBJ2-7	CATKTGTAYEQYF	TGTGCCACTAAGACCGGGACAGCCTACGAGCAGTACTTC
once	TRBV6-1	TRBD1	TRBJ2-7	CASSFPGQAYEQYF	TGTGCCAGCAGTTTTCCTGGACAGGCCTACGAGCAGTACTTC
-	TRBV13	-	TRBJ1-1	CASSTGPGGINTEAFF	TGTGCCAGCAGCACCGGGCCGGGAGGTATTAACACTGAAGCTTTCTTT
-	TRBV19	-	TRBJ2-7	CASSMGSGVLYEQYF	TGTGCCAGTAGTATGGGGTCAGGGGTCCTCTACGAGCAGTACTTC
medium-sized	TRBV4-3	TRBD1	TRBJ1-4	CASAYGSGTGGEKLFF	TGCGCCAGCGCATATGGGTCGGGGACAGGAGGGGAAAAACTGTTTTTT
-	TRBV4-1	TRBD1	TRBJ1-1	CASSQRDRVNTEAFF	TGCGCCAGCAGCCAAAGGGACAGGGTGAACACTGAAGCTTTCTTT
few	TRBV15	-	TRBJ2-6	CATSRDLEGLSSGANVLTF	TGTGCCACCAGCAGAGATCTTGAGGGACTTTCCTCTGGGGCCAACGTCCTGACTTTC
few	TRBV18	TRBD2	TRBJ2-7	CASSPTWGGGHYEQYF	TGTGCCAGCTCACCAACCTGGGGGGGAGGCCACTACGAGCAGTACTTC
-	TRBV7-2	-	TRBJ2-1	CASSPGTNFNEQFF	TGTGCCAGCAGCCCCGGGACAAACTTTAATGAGCAGTTCTTC
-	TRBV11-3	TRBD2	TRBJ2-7	CASSPSGGGLPEQYF	TGTGCCAGCAGCCCCAGCGGGGGGGGCTTACCTGAGCAGTACTTC
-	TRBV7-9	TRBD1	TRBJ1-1	CASRPGGLFSEAFF	TGTGCCAGCAGACCAGGGGGCCTTTTTTCTGAAGCTTTCTTT
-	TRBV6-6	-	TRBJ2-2	CASSPLLNTGELFF	TGTGCCAGCAGCCCCCTTCTAAACACCGGGGAGCTGTTTTTT
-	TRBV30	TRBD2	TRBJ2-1	CAWVLGGPSYNEQFF	TGTGCCTGGGTCCTGGGAGGGCCCTCCTACAATGAGCAGTTCTTC
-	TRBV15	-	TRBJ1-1	CATSSRGGLGTEAFF	TGTGCCACCAGCAGTCGGGGGGGTCTGGGCACTGAAGCTTTCTTT
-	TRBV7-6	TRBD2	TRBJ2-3	CASSLAGFGTDTQYF	TGTGCCAGCAGTCTAGCGGGGTTTGGCACAGATACGCAGTATTTT
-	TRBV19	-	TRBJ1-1	CASSNGERDTEAFF	TGTGCCAGTAGTAACGGGGAAAGGGACACTGAAGCTTTCTTT
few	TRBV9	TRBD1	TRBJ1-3	CASSARTGQGNTIYF	TGTGCCAGCAGCGCCCGGACAGGGCAAGGAAACACCATATATTTT
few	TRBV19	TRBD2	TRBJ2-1	CASSTGLAAWDGSYNEQFF	TGTGCCAGTAGTACGGGACTAGCGGCCTGGGACGGCTCCTACAATGAGCAGTTCTTC
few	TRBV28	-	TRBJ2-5	CASSNRGGTVEETQYF	TGTGCCAGTTCGAATCGCGGGGGGACAGTAGAAGAGACCCAGTACTTC
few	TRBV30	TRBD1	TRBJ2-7	CAWRTAGGYEQYF	TGTGCCTGGAGAACGGCAGGGGGCTACGAGCAGTACTTC
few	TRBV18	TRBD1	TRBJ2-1	CASSPEDGQVFFYEQFF	TGTGCCAGCTCGCCCGAGGACGGACAGGTGTTTTTCTATGAGCAGTTCTTC
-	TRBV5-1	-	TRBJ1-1	CASSLEWDIKPEAFF	TGCGCCAGCAGCTTGGAGTGGGACATAAAGCCTGAAGCTTTCTTT
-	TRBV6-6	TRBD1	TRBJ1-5	CASSYGTGDQPQHF	TGTGCCAGCAGTTACGGGACAGGGGATCAGCCCCAGCATTTT
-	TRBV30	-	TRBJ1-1	CAWSVLGNTEAFF	TGTGCCTGGAGTGTACTCGGGAACACTGAAGCTTTCTTT
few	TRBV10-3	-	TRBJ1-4	CAARGTNEKLFF	TGTGCCGCGCGGGGGACTAATGAAAAACTGTTTTTT
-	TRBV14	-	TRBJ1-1	CASSTTRNTEAFF	TGTGCCAGCAGCACCACAAGGAACACTGAAGCTTTCTTT
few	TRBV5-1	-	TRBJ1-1	CASSLGLEAFF	TGCGCCAGCAGCTTGGGACTTGAAGCTTTCTTT
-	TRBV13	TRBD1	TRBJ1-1	CASSVGTGGFPSTEAFF	TGTGCCAGCAGCGTCGGGACAGGGGGGTTCCCTTCCACTGAAGCTTTCTTT
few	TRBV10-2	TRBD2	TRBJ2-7	CASSEGGGPSYEQYF	TGCGCCAGCAGTGAGGGCGGGGGACCCTCCTACGAGCAGTACTTC
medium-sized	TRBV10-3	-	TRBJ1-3	CAISAEDGVFLSGNTIYF	TGTGCCATCAGTGCGGAGGACGGAGTTTTCCTCTCTGGAAACACCATATATTTT
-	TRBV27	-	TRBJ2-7	CASSYIGEDHEQYF	TGTGCCAGCAGTTATATTGGAGAAGATCACGAGCAGTACTTC
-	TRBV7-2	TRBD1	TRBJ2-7	CASSVWDRGGEQYF	TGTGCCAGCAGCGTATGGGACAGGGGCGGCGAGCAGTACTTC
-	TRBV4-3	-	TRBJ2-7	CASSQEYEGAYEQYF	TGCGCCAGCAGCCAAGAATACGAGGGGGCCTACGAGCAGTACTTC